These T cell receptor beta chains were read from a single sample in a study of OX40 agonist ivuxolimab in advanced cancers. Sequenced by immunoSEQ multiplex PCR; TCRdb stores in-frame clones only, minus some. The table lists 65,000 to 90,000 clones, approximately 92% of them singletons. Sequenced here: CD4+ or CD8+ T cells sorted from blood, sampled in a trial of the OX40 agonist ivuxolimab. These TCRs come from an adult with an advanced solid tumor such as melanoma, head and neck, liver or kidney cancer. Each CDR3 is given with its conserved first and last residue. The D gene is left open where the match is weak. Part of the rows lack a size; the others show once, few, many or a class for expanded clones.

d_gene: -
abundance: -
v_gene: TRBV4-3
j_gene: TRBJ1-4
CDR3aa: CASSQEGGAGEKLFF
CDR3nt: TGCGCCAGCAGCCAAGAGGGGGGGGCTGGGGAAAAACTGTTTTTT

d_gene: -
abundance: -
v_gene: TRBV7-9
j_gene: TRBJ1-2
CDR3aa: CASSLFHYGYTF
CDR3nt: TGTGCCAGCAGCTTGTTTCACTATGGCTACACCTTC

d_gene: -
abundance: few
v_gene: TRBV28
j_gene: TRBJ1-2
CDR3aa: CASSLSWNRGYTF
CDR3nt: TGTGCCAGCAGTTTAAGCTGGAACCGTGGCTACACCTTC

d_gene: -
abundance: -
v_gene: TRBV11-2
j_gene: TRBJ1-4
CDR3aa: CASSLAGREMEKLFF
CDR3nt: TGTGCCAGCAGCTTAGCAGGCAGGGAAATGGAAAAACTGTTTTTT

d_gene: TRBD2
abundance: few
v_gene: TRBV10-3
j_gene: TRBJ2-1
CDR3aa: CAISDTSAIDNEQFF
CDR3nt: TGTGCCATCAGTGATACTAGCGCGATAGACAATGAGCAGTTCTTC

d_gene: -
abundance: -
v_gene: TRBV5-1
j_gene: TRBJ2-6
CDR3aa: CASSSEGAGANVLTF
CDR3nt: TGCGCCAGCAGCTCGGAGGGGGCTGGGGCCAACGTCCTGACTTTC

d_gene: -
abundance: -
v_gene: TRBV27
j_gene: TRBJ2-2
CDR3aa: CASWTAGVTGELFF
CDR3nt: TGTGCCAGCTGGACGGCAGGGGTGACCGGGGAGCTGTTTTTT

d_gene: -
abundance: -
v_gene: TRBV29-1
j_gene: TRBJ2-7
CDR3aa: CSVEIRGSSYEQYF
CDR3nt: TGCAGCGTTGAAATTCGGGGCAGTTCCTACGAGCAGTACTTC

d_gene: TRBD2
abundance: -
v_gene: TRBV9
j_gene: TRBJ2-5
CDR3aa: CASSPGGTLSTQYF
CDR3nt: TGTGCCAGCAGCCCCGGGGGGACGCTATCGACCCAGTACTTC

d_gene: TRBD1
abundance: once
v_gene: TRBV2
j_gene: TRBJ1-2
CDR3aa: CASSSGGDYGYTF
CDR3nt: TGTGCCAGCAGTTCAGGGGGCGACTATGGCTACACCTTC

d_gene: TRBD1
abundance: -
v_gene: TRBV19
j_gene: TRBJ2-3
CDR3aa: CASNPQGFGTDTQYF
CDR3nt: TGTGCCAGTAACCCACAGGGGTTCGGGACAGATACGCAGTATTTT

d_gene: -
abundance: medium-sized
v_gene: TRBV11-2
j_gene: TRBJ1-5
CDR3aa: CASSLDPVQPQHF
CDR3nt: TGTGCCAGCAGCTTAGACCCAGTTCAGCCCCAGCATTTT

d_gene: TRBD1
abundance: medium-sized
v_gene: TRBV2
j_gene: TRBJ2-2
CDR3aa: CATQQGATTGELFF
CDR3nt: TGTGCCACCCAACAGGGGGCAACGACCGGGGAGCTGTTTTTT

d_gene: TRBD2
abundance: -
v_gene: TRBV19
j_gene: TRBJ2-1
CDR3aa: CASSISLSGSSYNEQFF
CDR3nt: TGTGCCAGTAGTATCTCCCTAAGCGGGAGCTCCTACAATGAGCAGTTCTTC

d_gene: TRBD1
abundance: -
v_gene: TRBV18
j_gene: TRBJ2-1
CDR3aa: CASSSSDRKGNEQFF
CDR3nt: TGTGCCAGCTCATCCTCGGACAGGAAAGGCAATGAGCAGTTCTTC

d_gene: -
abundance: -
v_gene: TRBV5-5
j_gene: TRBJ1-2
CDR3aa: CASSGTLYGYTF
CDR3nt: TGTGCCAGCAGCGGCACCCTTTATGGCTACACCTTC

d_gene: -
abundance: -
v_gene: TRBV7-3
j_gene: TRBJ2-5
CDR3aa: CASSRDRTQETQYF
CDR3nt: TGTGCCAGCAGCCGAGACAGGACTCAAGAGACCCAGTACTTC

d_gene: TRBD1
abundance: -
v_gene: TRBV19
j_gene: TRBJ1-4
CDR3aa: CASSPIPGQGNEKLFF
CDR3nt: TGTGCCAGTAGCCCCATTCCGGGACAGGGGAATGAAAAACTGTTTTTT